The 13 T cell receptor beta chains in this list originate from one sample, sequenced in a study of T cell responses to AZD1222 COVID-19 vaccine. Repertoires were generated with immunoSEQ multiplex PCR, while TCRdb's copy carries only in-frame clones and drops some. The sample includes 150,000 to 180,000 clones, around 85% of them seen just once. The material sequenced was peripheral blood, taken after recovery from COVID-19. These receptors all stem from an adult who had recovered from COVID-19.

V and J are TRBV7-2 and TRBJ2-1, with D unclear. The CDR3 covers 13 residues. Germline lookup yields CDR1 SGHTA and CDR2 FQGNSA. The V gene lost 4 bases and the J gene lost 7 bases, with 11 bases spanning the gap. The chain's CDR3 is CASSWKEQNEQFF. The CDR3 DNA follows: TGTGCCAGCAGCTGGAAAGAACAAAATGAGCAGTTCTTC.

The chain links TRBV9 to TRBJ1-1; D perhaps matches TRBD1 (5 bases). The CDR3 is 15 amino acids. Germline loops: CDR1 SGDLS, CDR2 YYNGEE. The V and J ends lost 0 bases and 0 bases respectively, with 9 bases between them. CDR3 sequence reads: CASSVAQAMNTEAFF. DNA of the CDR3: TGTGCCAGCAGCGTAGCACAGGCGATGAACACTGAAGCTTTCTTT.

The genes are TRBV6-4 and TRBJ2-7; D possibly corresponds to TRBD2 (5 bases). The CDR3 is made up of 13 amino acids. V lost 5 bases to trimming and J lost 7 bases, with 15 bases between them. CDR1 and CDR2 (germline): MRHNA, SNTAGT. CDR3 region: CASSPSGGREQYF. The CDR3 DNA reads TGTGCCAGCAGTCCCTCGGGCGGGCGAGAGCAGTACTTC.

The chain couples TRBV3-1 (or the pseudogene TRBV3-2) to TRBJ2-7, with TRBD2 as a possible D gene (6 bases). The V gene's germline CDR1 is LGHDT and CDR2 YNNKEL (reference sequence). There are 14 residues in the CDR3. Trimming took off 2 bases at V and 1 base at J, with 9 bases between the two ends. The CDR3 bases are TGTGCCAGCAGCCAAAAGGGAGGTTCCTACGAGCAGTACTTC. Its protein is CASSQKGGSYEQYF.

This chain links TRBV10-1 with TRBJ1-1; no definite D call. CDR1 is WNHNN and CDR2 is SYGVQD in the germline V gene (reference sequence). V lost 6 bases to trimming and J lost 3 bases, with 11 bases between them. CDR3 length equals 13 residues. CDR3 sequence reads: CASSASSDTEAFF. As DNA, the CDR3 is TGCGCCAGCAGCGCCAGTTCGGACACTGAAGCTTTCTTT.

The CDR3 reads CASSVRLAGYNEQFF. Written as DNA, the CDR3 is TGTGCCAGCAGCGTCAGACTAGCGGGGTACAATGAGCAGTTCTTC. The chain is built from TRBV9 and TRBJ2-1; TRBD2 matches 11 bases. Germline V lookup: CDR1 SGDLS, CDR2 YYNGEE. V was clipped by 2 bases and J by 4 bases; unmatched bases: 2. This CDR3 comprises 15 residues.

The rearrangement uses TRBV28 and TRBJ2-7; 14 positions match TRBD2. V dropped 5 bases and J dropped 1; count of bases not matched to a gene: 7. The germline V gene has CDR1 MDHEN and CDR2 SYDVKM. The CDR3 loop spans 17 amino acids. CDR3 sequence reads: CASSETSGRATSYEQYF. DNA of the CDR3: TGTGCCAGCAGTGAGACTAGCGGGAGGGCTACTTCCTACGAGCAGTACTTC.

This chain links TRBV29-1 with TRBJ2-3; 9 bases are shared with TRBD1. The germline V gene has CDR1 SQVTM and CDR2 ANQGSEA. The V segment lost 4 bases and the J segment 0 bases; nucleotides outside the gene matches: 8. The CDR3 spans 16 residues. In nucleotides, the CDR3 is TGCAGCGTTGTGGGGAACAGGGGGCCGAGCACAGATACGCAGTATTTT. Encoded protein: CSVVGNRGPSTDTQYF.

For the CDR3, the DNA is TGTGCCAGCAGCCCCGCTCAGGGGGCGTACGGGGAGCTGTTTTTT. Its protein product is CASSPAQGAYGELFF. The V gene is TRBV7-6, the J gene TRBJ2-2; 8 bases are a match to TRBD1. V lost 5 bases, J lost 7 bases, and 9 bases stayed unmatched. The CDR3 consists of 15 residues. The germline CDR1 and CDR2 sequences are SGHVS and FNYEAQ.

This clone appeared a single time. V is TRBV3-1 (or the pseudogene TRBV3-2) and J is TRBJ1-2; a weak D match, TRBD1 (6 bases). This CDR3 spans 15 amino acids. Trimming removed 2 bases at V and 4 bases at J, with 14 bases between. Germline V gene lookup returns CDR1 LGHDT and CDR2 YNNKEL (reference sequence). CDR3 residues: CASSQYDRTAYGYTF. CDR3 nucleotides: TGTGCCAGCAGCCAATACGATAGGACAGCCTATGGCTACACCTTC.

This clone appeared once. V and J are TRBV4-3 and TRBJ2-3; 14 nucleotides match TRBD2. V dropped 1 base and J dropped 0; count of bases not matched to a gene: 3. From germline, CDR1 is LGHNA and CDR2 YSLEER. The CDR3 extends over 18 amino acids. CDR3 in amino acids: CASSQGLAGGISTDTQYF. CDR3 nucleotide sequence: TGCGCCAGCAGCCAAGGACTAGCGGGGGGGATTAGCACAGATACGCAGTATTTT.

V and J are TRBV5-1 and TRBJ2-1, with TRBD2 matching 10 bases. This CDR3 region has 15 residues. The ends lost 3 bases at V and 4 bases at J; junction bases unmatched: 4. Germline CDR1 reads SGHRS; CDR2 reads YFSETQ. The CDR3 DNA reads as TGCGCCAGCAGCTCAAGCGGGGGGGCTTACAATGAGCAGTTCTTC. Translating it yields CASSSSGGAYNEQFF.

This chain connects TRBV18 to TRBJ1-5, with a possible D match to TRBD1 (5 bases). Trimming removed 4 bases at V and 5 bases at J, with 9 bases between. The CDR3 is 13 residues long. Germline V gene lookup returns CDR1 KGHSH and CDR2 LQKENI. CDR3 nucleotide sequence: TGTGCCAGCTCACTACAGACAGATCAGCCCCAGCATTTT. This codes for CASSLQTDQPQHF.